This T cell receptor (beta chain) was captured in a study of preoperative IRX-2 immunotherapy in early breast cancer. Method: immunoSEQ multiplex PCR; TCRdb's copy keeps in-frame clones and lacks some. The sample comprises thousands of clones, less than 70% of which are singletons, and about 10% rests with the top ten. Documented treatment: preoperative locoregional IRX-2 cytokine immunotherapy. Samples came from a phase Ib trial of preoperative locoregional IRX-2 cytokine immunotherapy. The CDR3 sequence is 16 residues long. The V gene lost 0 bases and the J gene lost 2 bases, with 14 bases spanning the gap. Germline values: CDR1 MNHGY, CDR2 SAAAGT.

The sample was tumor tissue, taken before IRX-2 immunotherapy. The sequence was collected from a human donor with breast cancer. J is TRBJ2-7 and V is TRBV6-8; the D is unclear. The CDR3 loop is CASSYSSGTRAYEQYF. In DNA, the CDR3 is TGTGCCAGCAGTTACTCCTCCGGTACCCGAGCCTACGAGCAGTACTTC.